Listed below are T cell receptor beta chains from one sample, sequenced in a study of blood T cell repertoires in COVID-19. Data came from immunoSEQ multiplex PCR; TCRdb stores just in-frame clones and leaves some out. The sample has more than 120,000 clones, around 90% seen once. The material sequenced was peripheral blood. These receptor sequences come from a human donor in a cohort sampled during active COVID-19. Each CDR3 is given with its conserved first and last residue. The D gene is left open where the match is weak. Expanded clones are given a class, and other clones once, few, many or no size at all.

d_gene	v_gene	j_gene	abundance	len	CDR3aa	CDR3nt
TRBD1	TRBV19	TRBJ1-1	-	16	CASSIRDRGRETEAFF	TGTGCCAGTAGTATAAGGGACAGGGGGCGAGAGACTGAAGCTTTCTTT
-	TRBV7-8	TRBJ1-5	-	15	CASSDRRGSNQPQHF	TGTGCCAGCAGCGATCGAAGAGGGAGCAATCAGCCCCAGCATTTT
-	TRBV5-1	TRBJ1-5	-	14	CASSLAGMGQPQHF	TGCGCCAGCAGCTTGGCGGGGATGGGTCAGCCCCAGCATTTT
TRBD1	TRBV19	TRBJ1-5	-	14	CASSTGTGRLPQHF	TGTGCCAGTAGTACCGGGACAGGCCGTTTGCCCCAGCATTTT
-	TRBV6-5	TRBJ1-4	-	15	CASRFPRATNEKLFF	TGTGCCAGCAGGTTCCCCCGGGCAACTAATGAAAAACTGTTTTTT
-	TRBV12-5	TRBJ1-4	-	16	CASGLRGGGSGEKLFF	TGTGCTAGTGGTTTGCGCGGCGGGGGTAGCGGGGAAAAACTGTTTTTT
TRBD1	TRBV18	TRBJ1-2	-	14	CASSPTGKNYGYTF	TGTGCCAGCTCACCGACAGGGAAGAACTATGGCTACACCTTC
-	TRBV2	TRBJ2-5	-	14	CASSEALGRETQYF	TGTGCCAGCAGTGAAGCGCTTGGGAGAGAGACCCAGTACTTC
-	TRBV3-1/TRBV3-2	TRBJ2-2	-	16	CASSQTTKPHTGELFF	TGTGCCAGCAGCCAAACTACAAAACCCCACACCGGGGAGCTGTTTTTT
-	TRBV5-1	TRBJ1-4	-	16	CASSPDHREYPEKLFF	TGCGCCAGCAGCCCCGATCACAGGGAGTACCCTGAAAAACTGTTTTTT
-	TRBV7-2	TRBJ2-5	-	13	CASSLEARETQYF	TGTGCCAGCAGCTTAGAAGCACGCGAGACCCAGTACTTC
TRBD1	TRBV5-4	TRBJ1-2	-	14	CASRDRDRGPGYTF	TGTGCCAGCAGGGACCGGGACAGGGGGCCCGGCTACACCTTC
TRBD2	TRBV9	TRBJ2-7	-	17	CASSATPGGLGSYEQYF	TGTGCCAGCAGCGCCACCCCGGGGGGGTTGGGCTCCTACGAGCAGTACTTC
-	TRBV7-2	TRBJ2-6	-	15	CASSLSLSGANVLTF	TGTGCCAGCAGCTTATCTCTCTCTGGGGCCAACGTCCTGACTTTC
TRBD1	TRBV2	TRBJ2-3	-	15	CASSEDRGLTDTQYF	TGTGCCAGCAGTGAGGACAGGGGGTTGACAGATACGCAGTATTTT
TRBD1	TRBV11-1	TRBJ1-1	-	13	CASSFHRGTEAFF	TGTGCCAGCAGCTTTCACAGGGGCACTGAAGCTTTCTTT
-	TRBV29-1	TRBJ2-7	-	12	CSVGQGLGEQYF	TGCAGCGTTGGACAGGGACTGGGGGAGCAGTACTTC
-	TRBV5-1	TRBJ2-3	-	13	CASSLYSTDTQYF	TGCGCCAGCAGCTTGTATAGCACAGATACGCAGTATTTT
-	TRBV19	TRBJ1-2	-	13	CASSIPRNYGYTF	TGTGCCAGTAGTATTCCGCGGAACTATGGCTACACCTTC
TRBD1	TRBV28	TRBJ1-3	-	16	CASSEVGQSSGNTIYF	TGTGCCAGCAGTGAAGTGGGACAGAGCTCTGGAAACACCATATATTTT
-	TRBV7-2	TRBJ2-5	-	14	CASSLGATEETQYF	TGTGCCAGCAGCCTTGGGGCCACAGAAGAGACCCAGTACTTC
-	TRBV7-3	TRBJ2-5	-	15	CASSLIGIPQETQYF	TGTGCCAGCAGCTTAATCGGGATCCCTCAAGAGACCCAGTACTTC
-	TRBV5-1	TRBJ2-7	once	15	CASSFSIEMRDEQYF	TGCGCCAGCAGCTTCTCCATCGAGATGAGGGACGAGCAGTACTTC
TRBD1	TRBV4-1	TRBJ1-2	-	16	CASSLGTGGLGYGYTF	TGCGCCAGCAGCCTAGGGACAGGGGGCTTGGGCTATGGCTACACCTTC
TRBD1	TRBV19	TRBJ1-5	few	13	CASSGQGDQPQHF	TGTGCCAGTAGCGGACAGGGAGACCAGCCCCAGCATTTT
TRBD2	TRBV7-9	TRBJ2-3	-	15	CASSRTSGGGDTQYF	TGTGCCAGCAGCCGGACTAGCGGGGGGGGTGATACGCAGTATTTT